The sequence of this T cell receptor (beta chain) was determined in a study of graft-versus-host responses after intestinal transplantation. In the study overall: Multivisceral, liver-intestinal, or isolated intestinal transplants were received by the recipients.

With respect to this clone: Its antigen is unknown.

Libraries were prepared by immunoSEQ multiplex PCR; TCRdb keeps only in-frame clonotypes and omits some of them. The sample consists of 90,000 to 100,000 clones, roughly 90% of them appearing once. The sequencing here drew on unstimulated CD8+ T cells sorted from spleen or lymph node cells, taken before intestinal transplant. The sequence derives from a human donor who received an intestinal transplant.

The CDR3 here is CASSLIGGVAKNIQYF. The CDR3 bases are TGTGCCAGCAGTTTAATCGGGGGAGTGGCCAAAAACATTCAGTACTTC. V usage is TRBV27 and J usage is TRBJ2-4; D is possibly TRBD2 (6 bases). Per the germline V gene, CDR1 is MNHEY and CDR2 is SMNVEV (reference sequence). This CDR3 is 16 amino acids long. Trimming took 2 bases from V and 1 from J, leaving 12 bases between them.